This T cell receptor beta chain stems from a study of identical twins. cDNA carried unique molecular identifiers, and a universal primer site was added by template switching. One entry per CDR3 protein, called by TCRdb with MiXCR from the 5' RACE reads. There are 450,000 or so distinct CDR3 sequences in the sample; 14% occur only once, and 0.5% to 0.65% lies in the top ten. V was trimmed by 5 bases and J by 5 bases, leaving 22 bases between them. Germline V gene sequence: CDR1 SGHTA, CDR2 FQGNSA. The CDR3 runs to 17 residues. The donor group consisted entirely of healthy Caucasians. This clonotype was seen many times. These data also featured in a second study, about yellow fever vaccine responses in identical twins.

Sequenced material: CD4+ T cells sorted from blood. This rearrangement joins TRBV7-2 to TRBJ2-1; the D gene is possibly TRBD2 (6 bases). This TCR derives from a woman aged 18-35 years in good health. The CDR3 DNA reads TGTGCCAGCAGCCGGCACCCGGCCAGCGGGCTTGACAATGAGCAGTTCTTC. This translates into CASSRHPASGLDNEQFF.